This T cell receptor beta chain was profiled in a study of cytomegalovirus exposure and HLA in healthy donors. On this clone: The antigen is not known.

General study results and limits: Among the most significant clusters, several appeared linked to common viral pathogens in a later analysis.

PCR used 60 Vbeta primers and 13 Jbeta primers. Repertoires were generated with immunoSEQ multiplex PCR, while TCRdb's copy carries only in-frame clones and drops some. Of about 82,000 clones in the sample, 74% are singletons; the top ten hold 20% to 25%. The TCR comes from a man younger than 40 in good health and CMV-seropositive. The sample taken for sequencing was PBMCs.

The CDR3 loop is CASSALGGEGEKLFF. The CDR3 DNA reads as TGTGCCAGCAGCGCGCTGGGGGGGGAGGGTGAAAAACTGTTTTTT. The chain joins TRBV28 to TRBJ1-4; D is perhaps TRBD1 (5 bases). The CDR3 extends over 15 amino acids. V was cut by 6 bases and J by 7 bases, with 18 bases left in between. Germline CDR1 reads MDHEN; CDR2 reads SYDVKM.